One sample yielded the 19 T cell receptor beta chains listed below, sequenced in a study of blood T cells in healthy people across ages. It was with a sample-barcoded 5' primer and a J-beta primer mix that a second PCR of roughly 7 to 12 cycles was run. TCRdb fed the 5' RACE reads into MiXCR, producing one record per CDR3 protein. Of almost 550,000 distinct CDR3 sequences detected, nearly 25% appear once; the ten largest clones hold 8.7%. A further study also used this sample, focusing on T cells of mothers and their children.

The material sequenced was blood. These receptor sequences come from a boy under 18 in good health.

Notes on this clonotype: Given a much more abundant clone one base away, this may be a read error. This chain's CDR3 is CAWSDGQGPPLNYGCTF. The DNA of the CDR3 is TGTGCCTGGTCAGACGGACAGGGGCCGCCCTTAAACTATGGCTGCACCTTC. The gene calls are TRBV30 and TRBJ1-2; 9 bases map to TRBD1. CDR1 is GTSNPN, CDR2 SVGIG, per germline (reference sequence). The CDR3 totals 17 residues.

This clonotype was detected a few times. J is TRBJ2-5 and V is TRBV3-1; the match to TRBD2 covers 7 bases. The CDR3 runs to 15 residues. V shed 2 bases and J 7 bases; nucleotides not matched to a gene: 10. CDR1 and CDR2 from the germline V gene are LGHDT and YNNKEL (reference sequence). The CDR3 DNA follows: TGTGCCAGCAGCCAAAGGAAGCGGGGACCGGGGACCCAGTACTTC. Its protein product is CASSQRKRGPGTQYF.

This clonotype came up a few times. The J gene is TRBJ1-1, the V gene TRBV7-3; D gene uncertain. The CDR3 consists of 13 residues. Germline CDR1 and CDR2: SGHTA and FQGTGA. V was clipped by 0 bases and J by 5 bases, with 7 bases between them. CDR3 in amino acids: CASSLTTRTEAFF. In DNA form, the CDR3 reads TGTGCCAGCAGCTTAACAACACGGACTGAAGCTTTCTTT.

Only a few counts were recorded for this clonotype. This chain connects TRBV5-6 to TRBJ2-3; unclear D gene. Germline CDR1 and CDR2: SGHDT and YYEEEE. V was cut by 3 bases and J by 5 bases, with 13 bases left in between. The CDR3 has 14 residues. DNA of the CDR3: TGTGCCAGCAGCTACCCCCCGAACGAAGATACGCAGTATTTT. It specifies CASSYPPNEDTQYF.

In the case of this clonotype: A read error may account for a junction end that differs from germline. This chain connects TRBV4-1 to TRBJ2-5; 10 bases match TRBD2. Germline loops: CDR1 MGHRA, CDR2 YSYEKL. The CDR3 is 16 residues long. The CDR3 is CASSQEQLAGSYEQYF. The CDR3 region has the DNA TGCGCCAGCAGCCAAGAACAACTAGCGGGGTCCTACGAGCAGTATTTC.

This clonotype was seen once. This chain's CDR3 is CASSFGDKGSYEQYF. CDR3 nucleotide sequence: TGTGCCAGCAGTTTCGGGGACAAAGGCTCCTACGAGCAGTACTTC. This rearrangement joins TRBV28 to TRBJ2-7, with D maybe TRBD1 (6 bases). V was cut by 3 bases and J by 0 bases, with 12 bases left in between. Germline V CDR1 and CDR2: MDHEN, SYDVKM. The CDR3 totals 15 residues.

This clonotype was detected a few times. The rearrangement uses TRBV29-1 and TRBJ2-5; 7 positions agree with TRBD1. Germline lookup yields CDR1 SQVTM and CDR2 ANQGSEA. The CDR3 spans 16 residues. Unmatched junction bases numbered 12, after V lost 4 bases and J lost 1 base. CDR3 coding DNA: TGCAGCGTTGGGTGGGGACAGTACTTTTCCCAAGAGACCCAGTACTTC. Translating gives CSVGWGQYFSQETQYF. Full variable domain (rest looked up from reference TRBV29-1 and TRBJ2-5): SAVISQKPSRDICQRGTSLTIQCQVDSQVTMMFWYRQQPGQSLTLIATANQGSEATYESGFVIDKFPISRPNLTFSTLTVSNMSPEDSSIYLCSVGWGQYFSQETQYFGPGTRLLVL.

The V gene is TRBV25-1, the J gene TRBJ1-4, with D tentatively TRBD1 (6 bases). Trimming stripped 3 bases from V and 5 bases from J, with 13 bases between. Germline assignment: CDR1 MGHDK and CDR2 SYGVNS. The CDR3 sequence is 15 residues long. The CDR3 region has the DNA TGTGCCAGCAGTGATCAAGGGACAAGGAATGAAAAACTGTTTTTT. Protein product: CASSDQGTRNEKLFF. Filled out from reference TRBV25-1 and TRBJ1-4, the complete variable domain reads EADIYQTPRYLVIGTGKKITLECSQTMGHDKMYWYQQDPGMELHLIHYSYGVNSTEKGDLSSESTVSRIRTEHFPLTLESARPSHTSQYLCASSDQGTRNEKLFFGSGTQLSVL.

The chain is built from TRBV4-1 and TRBJ2-7; D assignment may be TRBD1 or TRBD2 (5 bases each). Germline V gene data show CDR1 as MGHRA and CDR2 as YSYEKL. The CDR3 loop spans 15 amino acids. The germline V and J ends were trimmed by 4 bases and 2 bases, with 15 bases remaining between them. The CDR3 is CASSPIRDGTYEQYF. CDR3 sequence (DNA): TGCGCCAGCAGCCCGATTCGGGACGGGACCTACGAGCAGTACTTC.

The sample holds a few counts of this clonotype. The junction departs from germline at one end; a sequencing error may be responsible. The chain couples TRBV27 to TRBJ1-2, with 8 bases that match TRBD1. The CDR3 has 14 residues. Germline assignment: CDR1 MNHEY and CDR2 SMNVEV (reference sequence). CDR3 loop: CAGSPTGVNYGYTF. The CDR3 DNA reads TGTGCCGGCAGTCCGACAGGGGTGAACTATGGCTACACCTTC.

This clonotype has a single count. The V and J genes are TRBV2 and TRBJ2-7; D is perhaps TRBD1 (7 bases). The CDR3 covers 14 residues. V gave up 7 bases and J gave up 3 bases, with 16 bases separating them. Germline V gives CDR1 SNHLY, CDR2 FYNNEI. The CDR3 DNA reads TGTGCCAGCAACTTTGCGCGGGACAGCTACGAGCAGTACTTC. It translates to CASNFARDSYEQYF.

The rearrangement uses TRBV20-1 and TRBJ2-7; 14 nucleotides match TRBD2. The CDR3 has 14 residues. CDR1 and CDR2 (germline): DFQATT, SNEGSKA (reference sequence). The V and J ends lost 5 bases and 7 bases, in that order; junction bases with no gene match: 7. The chain's CDR3 is CSASGLAGGNEQYF. DNA for the CDR3: TGCAGTGCTTCCGGACTAGCGGGAGGAAATGAGCAGTACTTC.

The rearrangement uses TRBV6-5 and TRBJ2-5; D perhaps matches TRBD2 (6 bases). V lost 6 bases to trimming and J lost 4 bases, with 18 bases between them. Looked up from germline, CDR1 is MNHEY and CDR2 is SVGAGI. The CDR3 contains 15 residues. The CDR3 sequence is CASSLEPLGRETQYF. CDR3 nucleotide sequence: TGTGCCAGCAGCCTAGAACCTCTCGGGAGAGAGACCCAGTACTTC.

This clonotype appeared a few times. The V and J genes are TRBV20-1 and TRBJ1-4; D perhaps matches TRBD1 (6 bases). The V gene lost 3 bases and the J gene lost 7 bases, with 12 bases spanning the gap. The CDR3 is 13 residues long. Germline V gene sequence: CDR1 DFQATT, CDR2 SNEGSKA (reference sequence). The CDR3 loop is CSARIGGGEKLFF. DNA of the CDR3: TGCAGTGCTAGGATAGGGGGGGGTGAAAAACTGTTTTTT.

This chain uses TRBV4-3 with TRBJ2-5; unclear D gene. The germline V and J ends were trimmed by 1 base and 3 bases, with 6 bases remaining between them. Germline V gene data show CDR1 as LGHNA and CDR2 as YSLEER. This CDR3 has 13 amino acids. The CDR3 sequence is CASSQGWEETQYF. The CDR3 DNA reads TGCGCCAGCAGCCAAGGCTGGGAAGAGACCCAGTACTTC.

This clonotype was found a few times. The chain has TRBV4-3 and TRBJ2-3; 10 nucleotides align to TRBD2. Germline V lookup: CDR1 LGHNA, CDR2 YSLEER. This CDR3 region has 16 residues. V was clipped by 2 bases and J by 1 base; unmatched bases: 3. This CDR3 reads CASSQRGTSGTDTQYF. DNA of the CDR3: TGCGCCAGCAGCCAACGGGGGACTAGCGGCACAGATACGCAGTATTTT.

A few counts support this clonotype. V gene TRBV3-1 combines with J gene TRBJ1-1; no clear D. The CDR3 is 14 amino acids. CDR1 and CDR2 from the germline V gene are LGHDT and YNNKEL (reference sequence). V gave up 1 base and J gave up 8 bases, with 14 bases separating them. The CDR3: CASSQAARVWEAFF. The CDR3 DNA sequence: TGTGCCAGCAGCCAAGCGGCGCGAGTTTGGGAAGCTTTCTTT.

A few counts support this clonotype. This rearrangement joins TRBV12-3 or TRBV12-4 to TRBJ1-6, with 7 nucleotides matching TRBD1. This CDR3 has 18 residues. Trimming at V came to 3 bases and at J to 7 bases, leaving 15 bases not matched to a gene. CDR3 sequence (DNA): TGTGCCAGCAGTTTTCTCCTATATAGGGACAGCCGAAATTCACCCCTCCACTTT. It translates to CASSFLLYRDSRNSPLHF.

The table lists this clonotype with a few counts. V and J are TRBV5-1 and TRBJ2-2; weak D call: TRBD1 (5 bases). Deletions cut 0 bases from V and 7 bases from J, with 13 bases between. The CDR3 is made up of 15 amino acids. In germline, CDR1 is SGHRS, CDR2 YFSETQ. The CDR3 DNA sequence: TGCGCCAGCAGCTTGGGGGGCGCCTTGGTCGGGGAGCTGTTTTTT. It codes for CASSLGGALVGELFF.